This passage covers 17 T cell receptor beta chains from one sample sequenced in a study of shared clonotypes between healthy human individuals. The protocol was immunoSEQ multiplex PCR, while the TCRdb copy is restricted to in-frame clones and leaves out a portion. The table lists approximately 2,300,000 clones, around 93% of them singletons. The sequencing input was naive CD4+ T cells from PBMCs. Subset noted: CD45RA+ positively selected. These receptors were taken from a man aged 18 to 29 in good health. Some clones in this sample may be carry-over from other donors' samples.

The genes are TRBV5-1 and TRBJ1-1; weak D call: TRBD1 (6 bases). Between the trimmed V and J ends, which lost 1 base and 1 base, there was a span of 11 bases. Germline CDR1 reads SGHRS; CDR2 reads YFSETQ. The CDR3 totals 15 residues. CDR3 nucleotide sequence: TGCGCCAGCAGCTTGAGGGCACAGGGGAACACTGAAGCTTTCTTT. It encodes CASSLRAQGNTEAFF.

The gene calls are TRBV7-2 and TRBJ2-2; the match to TRBD2 covers 12 bases. The junction had 11 bases not matched to a gene; V was cut back by 4 bases and J by 5 bases. CDR1 is SGHTA, CDR2 FQGNSA, per germline. The CDR3 is made up of 18 amino acids. CDR3 sequence (DNA): TGTGCCAGCAGCTCCTCGTGGCTAGCGGGAGGGGGAACCGGGGAGCTGTTTTTT. It codes for CASSSSWLAGGGTGELFF.

J is TRBJ1-2 and V is TRBV7-2, with D possibly TRBD1 on 5 matching bases. CDR1 SGHTA and CDR2 FQGNSA come from the germline V gene. This CDR3 has 15 residues. V lost 1 base to trimming and J lost 3 bases, with 12 bases between them. The CDR3 sequence: CASSLGPPGDYGYTF. Written as DNA, the CDR3 is TGTGCCAGCAGCTTAGGGCCCCCGGGGGACTATGGCTACACCTTC.

The rearrangement uses TRBV7-2 and TRBJ2-3; D is ambiguous. V lost 10 bases, J lost 10 bases, and 6 bases lay in between. The CDR3 loop spans 8 amino acids. The germline gives CDR1 SGHTA, CDR2 FQGNSA. CDR3 in amino acids: CAILPQYF. CDR3 sequence (DNA): TGTGCCATCCTTCCGCAGTATTTT.

V is TRBV19 and J is TRBJ2-2; TRBD2 matches 9 bases. The CDR3 loop spans 16 amino acids. Trimming took 7 bases from V and 7 from J; bases not matched to a gene: 13. Germline V CDR1 and CDR2: LNHDA, SQIVND (reference sequence). This CDR3 reads CASMWRASGINGELFF. The CDR3 region has the DNA TGTGCCAGTATGTGGCGGGCTAGCGGGATTAACGGGGAGCTGTTTTTT.

The chain joins TRBV6-1 to TRBJ1-2; maybe TRBD1 (6 bases). Trimming left V 10 bases short and J 3 bases short, with 15 bases between. The CDR3 loop spans 13 amino acids. Germline V lookup: CDR1 MNHNS, CDR2 SASEGT. The CDR3 nucleotides read TGTGCCACTTTAAGGGGGTTCGACTATGGCTACACCTTC. Residues: CATLRGFDYGYTF.

The gene calls are TRBV5-6 and TRBJ2-5; 8 bases agree with TRBD1. J gave up 1 base and V 4 bases, and 0 bases lay outside the gene matches. Germline CDR1 and CDR2: SGHDT and YYEEEE. The length of the CDR3 is 13 residues. The CDR3 here is CASSGTGQETQYF. CDR3 coding DNA: TGTGCCAGCAGCGGGACAGGCCAAGAGACCCAGTACTTC.

The chain recombines TRBV6-1 with TRBJ1-1; D might be TRBD1 (5 bases). The CDR3 totals 14 residues. Germline values: CDR1 MNHNS, CDR2 SASEGT. With 6 bases removed from V and 7 bases from J, the gap between germline ends came to 18 bases. In DNA, the CDR3 is TGTGCCAGCAGGGTCGGGACGGAGGATGATGAAGCTTTCTTT. It encodes CASRVGTEDDEAFF.

CDR3 amino acids: CASNSRGVTGELFF. DNA of the CDR3: TGTGCCAGCAACTCACGGGGTGTAACCGGGGAGCTGTTTTTT. The chain joins TRBV27 to TRBJ2-2; the D gene is possibly TRBD2 (5 bases). Germline V gene lookup returns CDR1 MNHEY and CDR2 SMNVEV (reference sequence). The CDR3 sequence is 14 residues long. V lost 7 bases and J lost 5, with 14 bases in between.

The chain carries TRBV30 and TRBJ2-7; the D gene could be TRBD1 or TRBD2 (5 bases each). The ends were cut back, 1 base at V and 9 bases at J, with 13 bases in the middle. This CDR3 contains 12 residues. Germline V gene lookup returns CDR1 GTSNPN and CDR2 SVGIG (reference sequence). CDR3 protein: CAWSAVGGWQYF. The CDR3 nucleotides are TGTGCCTGGAGTGCCGTTGGGGGTTGGCAGTACTTC. Drawing the rest from reference TRBV30 and TRBJ2-7, the complete variable domain is SQTIHQWPATLVQPVGSPLSLECTVEGTSNPNLYWYRQAAGRGLQLLFYSVGIGQISSEVPQNLSASRPQDRQFILSSKKLLLSDSGFYLCAWSAVGGWQYFGPGTRLTVT.

CDR3 region: CASSFGGQGLTGELFF. As DNA, the CDR3 is TGCGCCAGCAGCTTCGGGGGACAGGGACTCACCGGGGAGCTGTTTTTT. The chain is built from TRBV5-1 and TRBJ2-2; 9 bases match TRBD1. CDR1 and CDR2 from the germline V gene are SGHRS and YFSETQ. Trimming removed 2 bases from V and 4 bases from J; junction bases left unmatched: 6. The CDR3 has 16 residues.

The chain is built from TRBV7-9 and TRBJ2-3; TRBD2 is a possible D gene (6 bases). The V and J ends lost 7 bases and 4 bases respectively, with 12 bases between them. The CDR3 has 13 amino acids. Germline loops: CDR1 SEHNR, CDR2 FQNEAQ (reference sequence). CDR3 DNA: TGTGCCAGCAACAGGAGGGGCGCAGATACGCAGTATTTT. Amino acid sequence: CASNRRGADTQYF.

This clone showed up just once. The V gene is TRBV30, the J gene TRBJ1-2, with D unresolved. Germline CDR1 and CDR2: GTSNPN and SVGIG (reference sequence). The CDR3 extends over 12 amino acids. Trimming shortened V by 1 base and J by 8 bases, and 11 bases separated the two germline ends. The CDR3 coding sequence is TGTGCCTGGAGTGATGGGCTATTAGGCTACACCTTC. Protein: CAWSDGLLGYTF.

This clone appeared a few times. The CDR3 loop is CAWSSGQVTQPQHF. CDR3 sequence (DNA): TGTGCCTGGAGCTCGGGACAGGTGACGCAGCCCCAGCATTTT. V is TRBV30 and J is TRBJ1-5; 8 bases match TRBD1. This CDR3 comprises 14 residues. Germline V gene data show CDR1 as GTSNPN and CDR2 as SVGIG (reference sequence). V lost 3 bases to trimming and J lost 7 bases; unmatched junction nucleotides: 8.

The chain links TRBV5-1 to TRBJ2-2; no clear D gene. The CDR3 sequence is 15 residues long. V shed 0 bases and J shed 4 bases, with 10 bases lying between them. Per germline, CDR1 SGHRS and CDR2 YFSETQ. DNA of the CDR3: TGCGCCAGCAGCTTGGCTAGAGTGGCCACCGGGGAGCTGTTTTTT. As protein: CASSLARVATGELFF.

The CDR3 reads CASSDTYQGQTNTGELFF. In DNA form, the CDR3 reads TGTGCCAGCAGTGACACGTATCAGGGACAGACGAACACCGGGGAGCTGTTTTTT. The J gene is TRBJ2-2, the V gene TRBV6-4; 7 nucleotides match TRBD1. CDR1 is MRHNA and CDR2 is SNTAGT in the germline V gene. The CDR3 has 18 amino acids. Trimming removed 2 bases from V and 0 bases from J; junction bases left unmatched: 9.

J is TRBJ2-5 and V is TRBV6-5; TRBD1 or TRBD2 may be the D gene (7 bases each). Germline V gives CDR1 MNHEY, CDR2 SVGAGI. The CDR3 is 14 residues long. Trimming removed 5 bases from V and 7 bases from J, with 17 bases in between. In DNA, the CDR3 is TGTGCCAGCAGTAGGGAGGGGGCGTATGGGACCCAGTACTTC. Its translation: CASSREGAYGTQYF.